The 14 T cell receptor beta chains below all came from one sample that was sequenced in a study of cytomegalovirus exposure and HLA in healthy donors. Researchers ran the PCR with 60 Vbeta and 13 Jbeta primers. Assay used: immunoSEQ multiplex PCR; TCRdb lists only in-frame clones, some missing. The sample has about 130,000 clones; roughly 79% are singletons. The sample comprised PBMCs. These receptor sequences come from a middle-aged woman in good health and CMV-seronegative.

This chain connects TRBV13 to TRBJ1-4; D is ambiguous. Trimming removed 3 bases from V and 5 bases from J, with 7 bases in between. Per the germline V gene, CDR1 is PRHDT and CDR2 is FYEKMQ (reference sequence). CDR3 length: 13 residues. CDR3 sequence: CASSLLVNEKLFF. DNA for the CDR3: TGTGCCAGCAGCTTGCTAGTGAATGAAAAACTGTTTTTT.

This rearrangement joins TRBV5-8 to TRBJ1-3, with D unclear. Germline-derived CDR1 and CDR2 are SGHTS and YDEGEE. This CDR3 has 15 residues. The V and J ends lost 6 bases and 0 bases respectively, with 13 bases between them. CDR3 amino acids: CASTRDKSSGNTIYF. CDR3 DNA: TGTGCCAGCACCCGTGACAAGAGCTCTGGAAACACCATATATTTT.

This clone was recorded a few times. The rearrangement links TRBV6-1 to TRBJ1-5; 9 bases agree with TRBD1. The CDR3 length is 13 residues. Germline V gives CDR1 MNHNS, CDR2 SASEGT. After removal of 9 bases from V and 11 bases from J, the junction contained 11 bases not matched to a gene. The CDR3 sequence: CASSRNRGPAQHF. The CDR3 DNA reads TGTGCCAGTTCCCGGAACAGGGGGCCGGCCCAGCATTTT.

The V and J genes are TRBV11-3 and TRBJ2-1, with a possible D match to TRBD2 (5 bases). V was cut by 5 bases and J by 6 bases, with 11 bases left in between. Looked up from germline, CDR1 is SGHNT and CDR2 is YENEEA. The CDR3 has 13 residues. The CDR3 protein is CASSLSAPNEQFF. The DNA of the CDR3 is TGTGCCAGCAGCCTTAGCGCCCCCAATGAGCAGTTCTTC.

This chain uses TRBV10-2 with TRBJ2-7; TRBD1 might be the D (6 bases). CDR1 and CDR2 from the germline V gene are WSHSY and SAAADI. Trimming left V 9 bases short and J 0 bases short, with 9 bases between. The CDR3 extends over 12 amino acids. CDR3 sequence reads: CASGQSSYEQYF. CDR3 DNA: TGCGCCAGTGGACAGTCCTCCTACGAGCAGTACTTC.

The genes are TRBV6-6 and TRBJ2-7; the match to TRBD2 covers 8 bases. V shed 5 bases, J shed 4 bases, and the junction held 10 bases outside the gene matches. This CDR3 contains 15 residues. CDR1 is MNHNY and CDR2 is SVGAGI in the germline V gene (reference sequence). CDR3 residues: CASSDAGLEPYEQYF. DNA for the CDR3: TGTGCCAGCAGTGATGCGGGACTAGAACCGTACGAGCAGTACTTC.

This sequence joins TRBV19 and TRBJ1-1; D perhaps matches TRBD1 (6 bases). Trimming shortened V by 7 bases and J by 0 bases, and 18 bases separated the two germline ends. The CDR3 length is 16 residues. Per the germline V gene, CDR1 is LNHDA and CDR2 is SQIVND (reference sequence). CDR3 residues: CASTPTRGTMNTEAFF. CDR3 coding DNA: TGTGCCAGTACCCCTACGAGGGGGACAATGAACACTGAAGCTTTCTTT.

CDR3 DNA sequence: TGTGCCAGCAGCCAAGGGAGGGGCGGGAGTTTCTCCGGGGAGCTGTTTTTT. Translation: CASSQGRGGSFSGELFF. The chain joins TRBV4-2 to TRBJ2-2; TRBD2 matches at 7 bases. Losses at the gene ends were 1 base for V and 6 bases for J; bases not matched to a gene: 11. Per germline, CDR1 LGHNA and CDR2 YNFKEQ. The CDR3 extends over 17 amino acids.

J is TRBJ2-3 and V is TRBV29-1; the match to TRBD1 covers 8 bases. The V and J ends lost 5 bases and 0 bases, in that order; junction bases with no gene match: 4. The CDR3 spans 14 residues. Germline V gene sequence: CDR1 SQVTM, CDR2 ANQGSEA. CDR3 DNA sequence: TGCAGCGTTACACGGACAGGGAGCACAGATACGCAGTATTTT. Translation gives CSVTRTGSTDTQYF.

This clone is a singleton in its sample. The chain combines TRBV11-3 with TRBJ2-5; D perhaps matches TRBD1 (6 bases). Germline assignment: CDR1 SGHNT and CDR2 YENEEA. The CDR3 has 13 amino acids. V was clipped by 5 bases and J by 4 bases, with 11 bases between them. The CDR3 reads CASSEQGSETQYF. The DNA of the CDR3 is TGTGCCAGCAGCGAACAGGGATCAGAGACCCAGTACTTC.

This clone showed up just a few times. This CDR3 reads CASSLYGTSPFF. The CDR3 DNA is TGTGCCAGCAGTTTATATGGGACTAGTCCGTTCTTC. The chain carries TRBV28 and TRBJ2-1; TRBD2 agrees at 8 bases. Trimming removed 1 base from V and 15 bases from J; junction bases left unmatched: 5. The length of the CDR3 is 12 residues. CDR1 and CDR2 from the germline V gene are MDHEN and SYDVKM.

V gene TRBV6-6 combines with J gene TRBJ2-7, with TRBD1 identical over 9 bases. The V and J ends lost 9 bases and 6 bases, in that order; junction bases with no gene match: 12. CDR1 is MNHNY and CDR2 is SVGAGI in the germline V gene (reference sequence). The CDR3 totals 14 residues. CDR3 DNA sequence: TGTGCCAGGATTGGACGGGACAGGGATTGCGAGCAGTACTTC. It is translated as CARIGRDRDCEQYF.

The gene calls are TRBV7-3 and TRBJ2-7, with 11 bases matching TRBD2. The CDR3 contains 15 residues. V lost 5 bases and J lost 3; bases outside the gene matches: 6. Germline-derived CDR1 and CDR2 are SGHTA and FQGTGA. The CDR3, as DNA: TGTGCCAGCAGCCTGCAACTAGCGGGAGACTACGAGCAGTACTTC. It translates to CASSLQLAGDYEQYF.

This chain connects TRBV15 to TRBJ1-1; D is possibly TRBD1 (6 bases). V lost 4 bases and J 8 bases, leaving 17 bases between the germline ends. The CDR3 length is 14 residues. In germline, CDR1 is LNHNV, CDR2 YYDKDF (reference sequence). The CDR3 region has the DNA TGTGCCACCAGCACCTATTTAGGGGGGGCCGAAGCTTTCTTT. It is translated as CATSTYLGGAEAFF.